This is a list of T cell receptor beta chains from one sample in a study of blood T cell repertoires in COVID-19. Sequencing used immunoSEQ multiplex PCR; TCRdb keeps in-frame clones, though not all of them. The sample lists approximately 300,000 clones; 83% were seen once. The source material was peripheral blood. The receptors here all came from a woman aged 50 to 60 with acute or convalescent COVID-19. The CDR3 runs from the conserved cysteine through the conserved F or W. D genes are given only for firm matches. Clone size is given for some rows only: seen once, a few or many times, or a class if the clone is expanded.

CDR3nt: TGTGCCAGCAGCAATACAAGGAATTCGGGACACTTACGCAATCAGCCCCAGCATTTT
CDR3aa: CASSNTRNSGHLRNQPQHF
abundance: NA
v_gene: TRBV21-1
j_gene: TRBJ1-5
len: 19
d_gene: NA

CDR3nt: TGTGCCAGTAGTATGGGGACAGGGGCCAATCAGCCCCAGCATTTT
CDR3aa: CASSMGTGANQPQHF
abundance: few
v_gene: TRBV19
j_gene: TRBJ1-5
len: 15
d_gene: TRBD1

CDR3nt: TGTGCCAGCAGACCCGTGGACAGGGAGTACACTGAAGCTTTCTTT
CDR3aa: CASRPVDREYTEAFF
abundance: few
v_gene: TRBV6-5
j_gene: TRBJ1-1
len: 15
d_gene: TRBD1

CDR3nt: TGTGCCAGCAGCTTCGGGACCGGGACTAGCCGGAATGAGCAGTTCTTC
CDR3aa: CASSFGTGTSRNEQFF
abundance: NA
v_gene: TRBV11-1
j_gene: TRBJ2-1
len: 16
d_gene: TRBD2

CDR3nt: TGTGCCAGCAGTTTACCCCCAGGGATAGGCTACACCTTC
CDR3aa: CASSLPPGIGYTF
abundance: NA
v_gene: TRBV12-3/TRBV12-4
j_gene: TRBJ1-2
len: 13
d_gene: NA

CDR3nt: TGTGCCAGCAGCCCCGCGGGAGTGAAGGAGACCCAGTACTTC
CDR3aa: CASSPAGVKETQYF
abundance: NA
v_gene: TRBV6-5
j_gene: TRBJ2-5
len: 14
d_gene: TRBD2

CDR3nt: TGCGCCAGCAGCTTGGCCAACGGGGGGCATGAGCAGTTCTTC
CDR3aa: CASSLANGGHEQFF
abundance: few
v_gene: TRBV5-1
j_gene: TRBJ2-1
len: 14
d_gene: NA

CDR3nt: TGCGCCAGCAGCTTCCTTGGACAGGGGGGTGAAAAACTGTTTTTT
CDR3aa: CASSFLGQGGEKLFF
abundance: NA
v_gene: TRBV5-1
j_gene: TRBJ1-4
len: 15
d_gene: TRBD1

CDR3nt: TGTGCCAGCAGTTCGACAGGGGAAGTTGAAAAACTGTTTTTT
CDR3aa: CASSSTGEVEKLFF
abundance: NA
v_gene: TRBV6-5
j_gene: TRBJ1-4
len: 14
d_gene: TRBD1

CDR3nt: TGTGCCACCACGGATATATCCGGGACTAGCGGTTACGAGCAGTACTTC
CDR3aa: CATTDISGTSGYEQYF
abundance: NA
v_gene: TRBV2
j_gene: TRBJ2-7
len: 16
d_gene: TRBD2

CDR3nt: TGTGCCAGCAGTGAAGGGACTACCCAACAGTTCTTC
CDR3aa: CASSEGTTQQFF
abundance: NA
v_gene: TRBV6-1
j_gene: TRBJ2-1
len: 12
d_gene: NA

CDR3nt: TGTGCCAGCAGTTTTACTAGCCCGGGGGAGCAGTACTTC
CDR3aa: CASSFTSPGEQYF
abundance: NA
v_gene: TRBV12-3/TRBV12-4
j_gene: TRBJ2-7
len: 13
d_gene: NA

CDR3nt: TGTGCCAGCAGCTCTCCTTACTCGGGATCACCCCTCCACTTT
CDR3aa: CASSSPYSGSPLHF
abundance: few
v_gene: TRBV7-2
j_gene: TRBJ1-6
len: 14
d_gene: NA

CDR3nt: TGTGCCAGCAGCCCGCCAGGGGTTGAGACCCAGTACTTC
CDR3aa: CASSPPGVETQYF
abundance: NA
v_gene: TRBV7-9
j_gene: TRBJ2-5
len: 13
d_gene: NA

CDR3nt: TGTGCCAGCAGCTTAAGGGGCGGGAGGGCCGCCGGGGAGCTGTTTTTT
CDR3aa: CASSLRGGRAAGELFF
abundance: NA
v_gene: TRBV7-8
j_gene: TRBJ2-2
len: 16
d_gene: TRBD2

CDR3nt: TGTGCCAGCAGCGTAGCCGGACAGGGTACTGGAAACACCATATATTTT
CDR3aa: CASSVAGQGTGNTIYF
abundance: NA
v_gene: TRBV9
j_gene: TRBJ1-3
len: 16
d_gene: TRBD1

CDR3nt: TGCGCCAGCAGCTGGAATCAGGGGGCAGGCGGCTACACCTTC
CDR3aa: CASSWNQGAGGYTF
abundance: NA
v_gene: TRBV5-1
j_gene: TRBJ1-2
len: 14
d_gene: TRBD1

CDR3nt: TGTGCCAGCAGTGACAGGGGGAATCAGCCCCAGCATTTT
CDR3aa: CASSDRGNQPQHF
abundance: NA
v_gene: TRBV6-4
j_gene: TRBJ1-5
len: 13
d_gene: NA

CDR3nt: TGTGCCATCAGTGATTGGCGGGCTCGATCACCCCTCCACTTT
CDR3aa: CAISDWRARSPLHF
abundance: NA
v_gene: TRBV10-3
j_gene: TRBJ1-6
len: 14
d_gene: NA

CDR3nt: TGTGCCAGCAGTTACTCTCATAACGAGGGCTACACCTTC
CDR3aa: CASSYSHNEGYTF
abundance: NA
v_gene: TRBV6-5
j_gene: TRBJ1-2
len: 13
d_gene: NA

CDR3nt: TGTGCCAGCAGCCAATTGGACAGGGCCTCCTACGAGCAGTACTTC
CDR3aa: CASSQLDRASYEQYF
abundance: NA
v_gene: TRBV14
j_gene: TRBJ2-7
len: 15
d_gene: TRBD1

CDR3nt: TGTGCCAGCAGTTTATTGGCCAATCAGCCCCAGCATTTT
CDR3aa: CASSLLANQPQHF
abundance: NA
v_gene: TRBV28
j_gene: TRBJ1-5
len: 13
d_gene: NA

CDR3nt: TGTGCCAGCTCACCACCCTATAACACTGAAGCTTTCTTT
CDR3aa: CASSPPYNTEAFF
abundance: NA
v_gene: TRBV18
j_gene: TRBJ1-1
len: 13
d_gene: NA

CDR3nt: TGTGCCAGCAGCACCGGGACTAGCGGGAGCACAGATACGCAGTATTTT
CDR3aa: CASSTGTSGSTDTQYF
abundance: NA
v_gene: TRBV11-2
j_gene: TRBJ2-3
len: 16
d_gene: TRBD2

CDR3nt: TGTGCCAGCAGCTTGGATCAGGGGATAGTTTTGCGTACTGAAGCTTTCTTT
CDR3aa: CASSLDQGIVLRTEAFF
abundance: NA
v_gene: TRBV5-4
j_gene: TRBJ1-1
len: 17
d_gene: NA

CDR3nt: TGCGCCAGCAGTCCCGACAGGGACGGAAACACCATATATTTT
CDR3aa: CASSPDRDGNTIYF
abundance: NA
v_gene: TRBV10-2
j_gene: TRBJ1-3
len: 14
d_gene: TRBD1

CDR3nt: TGTGCCAGCAGTTTTCAGGATTCTAACTATGGCTACACCTTC
CDR3aa: CASSFQDSNYGYTF
abundance: NA
v_gene: TRBV27
j_gene: TRBJ1-2
len: 14
d_gene: NA

CDR3nt: TGTGCCAGCAGCCGAGAGAACTATGGCTACACCTTC
CDR3aa: CASSRENYGYTF
abundance: few
v_gene: TRBV7-2
j_gene: TRBJ1-2
len: 12
d_gene: NA

CDR3nt: TGTGCCAGTAGTAGCGGGCGGGATAGTCAGCCCCAGCATTTT
CDR3aa: CASSSGRDSQPQHF
abundance: NA
v_gene: TRBV19
j_gene: TRBJ1-5
len: 14
d_gene: NA

CDR3nt: TGTGCCAGCCAGGGGGTCCTAGCTGGCCCCACAGATACGCAGTATTTT
CDR3aa: CASQGVLAGPTDTQYF
abundance: NA
v_gene: TRBV27
j_gene: TRBJ2-3
len: 16
d_gene: TRBD1

CDR3nt: TGCGCCAGCAGCAGCTTACAGGGTCTTGGGAACACTGAAGCTTTCTTT
CDR3aa: CASSSLQGLGNTEAFF
abundance: few
v_gene: TRBV5-1
j_gene: TRBJ1-1
len: 16
d_gene: NA

CDR3nt: TGCGCCAGCAGTTTAACACCAGGGGCACAGGAGCTGTTTTTT
CDR3aa: CASSLTPGAQELFF
abundance: NA
v_gene: TRBV5-1
j_gene: TRBJ2-2
len: 14
d_gene: NA

CDR3nt: TGTGCCAGCAGTTACCCCAGGGGCGAGCAGTACTTC
CDR3aa: CASSYPRGEQYF
abundance: NA
v_gene: TRBV6-5
j_gene: TRBJ2-7
len: 12
d_gene: NA

CDR3nt: TGTGCCAGCAGCTTAGGGACAGGGCCGTACGAGCAGTACTTC
CDR3aa: CASSLGTGPYEQYF
abundance: NA
v_gene: TRBV5-6
j_gene: TRBJ2-7
len: 14
d_gene: TRBD1

CDR3nt: TGTGCTAGTGGGGAAGCGGGAGCCTACAATGAGCAGTTCTTC
CDR3aa: CASGEAGAYNEQFF
abundance: NA
v_gene: TRBV12-5
j_gene: TRBJ2-1
len: 14
d_gene: TRBD2

CDR3nt: TGTGCCAGCAGTGGGACAGGGACTGGCTACACCTTC
CDR3aa: CASSGTGTGYTF
abundance: NA
v_gene: TRBV2
j_gene: TRBJ1-2
len: 12
d_gene: TRBD1

CDR3nt: TGTGCCAGCAGCGCCGACAGGGGAAGAGAGACCCAGTACTTC
CDR3aa: CASSADRGRETQYF
abundance: NA
v_gene: TRBV9
j_gene: TRBJ2-5
len: 14
d_gene: TRBD1

CDR3nt: TGTGCCAGTAGCCCCAGGTACGGGAACAGTGCCTACGAGCAGTACTTC
CDR3aa: CASSPRYGNSAYEQYF
abundance: NA
v_gene: TRBV19
j_gene: TRBJ2-7
len: 16
d_gene: NA

CDR3nt: TGTGCCAGCAGTAAAGGGGGCTCTTCCGGGGAGCTGTTTTTT
CDR3aa: CASSKGGSSGELFF
abundance: NA
v_gene: TRBV6-2/TRBV6-3
j_gene: TRBJ2-2
len: 14
d_gene: TRBD1

CDR3nt: TGTGCCAGCAGCGTCGACAGGGACTATGGCTACACCTTC
CDR3aa: CASSVDRDYGYTF
abundance: NA
v_gene: TRBV5-5
j_gene: TRBJ1-2
len: 13
d_gene: TRBD1

CDR3nt: TGTGCCAGCAGCTTGGACGGTCAAGAGACCCAGTACTTC
CDR3aa: CASSLDGQETQYF
abundance: few
v_gene: TRBV5-5
j_gene: TRBJ2-5
len: 13
d_gene: NA

CDR3nt: TGTGCCAGCAGTTACGGGGCGGGAGGCTCCTACAATGAGCAGTTCTTC
CDR3aa: CASSYGAGGSYNEQFF
abundance: NA
v_gene: TRBV6-5
j_gene: TRBJ2-1
len: 16
d_gene: TRBD2

CDR3nt: TGTGCCAGCAGTGAAGATACAGCCTATAATTCACCCCTCCACTTT
CDR3aa: CASSEDTAYNSPLHF
abundance: once
v_gene: TRBV6-1
j_gene: TRBJ1-6
len: 15
d_gene: NA

CDR3nt: TGTGCCAGCAGCTTTGATCCACGACAGGTCGAGTACCAAGAGACCCAGTACTTC
CDR3aa: CASSFDPRQVEYQETQYF
abundance: few
v_gene: TRBV11-2
j_gene: TRBJ2-5
len: 18
d_gene: NA

CDR3nt: TGTGCCACCAGTGATTTGCAGGCAGGGCAAGAGACCCAGTACTTC
CDR3aa: CATSDLQAGQETQYF
abundance: NA
v_gene: TRBV24-1
j_gene: TRBJ2-5
len: 15
d_gene: NA